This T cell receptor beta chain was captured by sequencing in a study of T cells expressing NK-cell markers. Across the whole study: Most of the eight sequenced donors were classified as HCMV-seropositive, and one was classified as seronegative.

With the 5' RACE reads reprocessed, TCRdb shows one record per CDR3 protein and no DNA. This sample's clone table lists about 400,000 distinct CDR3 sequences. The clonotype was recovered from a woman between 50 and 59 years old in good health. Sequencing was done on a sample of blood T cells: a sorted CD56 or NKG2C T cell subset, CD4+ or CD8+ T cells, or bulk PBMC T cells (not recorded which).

CDR3 region: CASSLTRTGTDEQYF. The chain is built from TRBV7-9 and TRBJ2-7; the TCRdb D gene call, TRBD1, has no DNA to confirm it. This CDR3 is built from 15 residues. Germline assignment: CDR1 SEHNR and CDR2 FQNEAQ (reference sequence). Full variable domain (rest looked up from reference TRBV7-9 and TRBJ2-7): DTGVSQNPRHKITKRGQNVTFRCDPISEHNRLYWYRQTLGQGPEFLTYFQNEAQLEKSRLLSDRFSAERPKGSFSTLEIQRTEQGDSAMYLCASSLTRTGTDEQYFGPGTRLTVT.